The present T cell receptor (beta chain) was sequenced within a study of shared clonotypes between healthy human individuals. The study, taken as a whole, reports: Naive subsets usually exceeded memory subsets in estimated richness.

Worth noting for this clone: Its antigen remains unidentified.

The germline V gene encodes CDR1 SGHVS and CDR2 FQNEAQ. Trimming stripped 5 bases from V and 1 base from J, with 24 bases between. There are 18 residues in the CDR3. Produced via immunoSEQ multiplex PCR; TCRdb's table is partial and in-frame only. Counted here are millions of clones, approximately 93% occurring once; the ten biggest clones make up under 0.45%. Each donor was a Caucasian adult residing in Nashville, Tennessee. Source material: naive CD4+ T cells from PBMCs. Sample subset: CD45RA+ positively selected. The V and J genes are TRBV7-8 and TRBJ2-7, with a tentative D call TRBD2 (6 bases). The clonotype originates from a man younger than 35 in good health. Some clones in this sample may be carry-over from other donors' samples. The CDR3 here is CASSPRGSGQTRSYEQYF. The CDR3 DNA is TGTGCCAGCAGCCCTCGGGGGAGCGGGCAGACAAGGTCCTACGAGCAGTACTTC.